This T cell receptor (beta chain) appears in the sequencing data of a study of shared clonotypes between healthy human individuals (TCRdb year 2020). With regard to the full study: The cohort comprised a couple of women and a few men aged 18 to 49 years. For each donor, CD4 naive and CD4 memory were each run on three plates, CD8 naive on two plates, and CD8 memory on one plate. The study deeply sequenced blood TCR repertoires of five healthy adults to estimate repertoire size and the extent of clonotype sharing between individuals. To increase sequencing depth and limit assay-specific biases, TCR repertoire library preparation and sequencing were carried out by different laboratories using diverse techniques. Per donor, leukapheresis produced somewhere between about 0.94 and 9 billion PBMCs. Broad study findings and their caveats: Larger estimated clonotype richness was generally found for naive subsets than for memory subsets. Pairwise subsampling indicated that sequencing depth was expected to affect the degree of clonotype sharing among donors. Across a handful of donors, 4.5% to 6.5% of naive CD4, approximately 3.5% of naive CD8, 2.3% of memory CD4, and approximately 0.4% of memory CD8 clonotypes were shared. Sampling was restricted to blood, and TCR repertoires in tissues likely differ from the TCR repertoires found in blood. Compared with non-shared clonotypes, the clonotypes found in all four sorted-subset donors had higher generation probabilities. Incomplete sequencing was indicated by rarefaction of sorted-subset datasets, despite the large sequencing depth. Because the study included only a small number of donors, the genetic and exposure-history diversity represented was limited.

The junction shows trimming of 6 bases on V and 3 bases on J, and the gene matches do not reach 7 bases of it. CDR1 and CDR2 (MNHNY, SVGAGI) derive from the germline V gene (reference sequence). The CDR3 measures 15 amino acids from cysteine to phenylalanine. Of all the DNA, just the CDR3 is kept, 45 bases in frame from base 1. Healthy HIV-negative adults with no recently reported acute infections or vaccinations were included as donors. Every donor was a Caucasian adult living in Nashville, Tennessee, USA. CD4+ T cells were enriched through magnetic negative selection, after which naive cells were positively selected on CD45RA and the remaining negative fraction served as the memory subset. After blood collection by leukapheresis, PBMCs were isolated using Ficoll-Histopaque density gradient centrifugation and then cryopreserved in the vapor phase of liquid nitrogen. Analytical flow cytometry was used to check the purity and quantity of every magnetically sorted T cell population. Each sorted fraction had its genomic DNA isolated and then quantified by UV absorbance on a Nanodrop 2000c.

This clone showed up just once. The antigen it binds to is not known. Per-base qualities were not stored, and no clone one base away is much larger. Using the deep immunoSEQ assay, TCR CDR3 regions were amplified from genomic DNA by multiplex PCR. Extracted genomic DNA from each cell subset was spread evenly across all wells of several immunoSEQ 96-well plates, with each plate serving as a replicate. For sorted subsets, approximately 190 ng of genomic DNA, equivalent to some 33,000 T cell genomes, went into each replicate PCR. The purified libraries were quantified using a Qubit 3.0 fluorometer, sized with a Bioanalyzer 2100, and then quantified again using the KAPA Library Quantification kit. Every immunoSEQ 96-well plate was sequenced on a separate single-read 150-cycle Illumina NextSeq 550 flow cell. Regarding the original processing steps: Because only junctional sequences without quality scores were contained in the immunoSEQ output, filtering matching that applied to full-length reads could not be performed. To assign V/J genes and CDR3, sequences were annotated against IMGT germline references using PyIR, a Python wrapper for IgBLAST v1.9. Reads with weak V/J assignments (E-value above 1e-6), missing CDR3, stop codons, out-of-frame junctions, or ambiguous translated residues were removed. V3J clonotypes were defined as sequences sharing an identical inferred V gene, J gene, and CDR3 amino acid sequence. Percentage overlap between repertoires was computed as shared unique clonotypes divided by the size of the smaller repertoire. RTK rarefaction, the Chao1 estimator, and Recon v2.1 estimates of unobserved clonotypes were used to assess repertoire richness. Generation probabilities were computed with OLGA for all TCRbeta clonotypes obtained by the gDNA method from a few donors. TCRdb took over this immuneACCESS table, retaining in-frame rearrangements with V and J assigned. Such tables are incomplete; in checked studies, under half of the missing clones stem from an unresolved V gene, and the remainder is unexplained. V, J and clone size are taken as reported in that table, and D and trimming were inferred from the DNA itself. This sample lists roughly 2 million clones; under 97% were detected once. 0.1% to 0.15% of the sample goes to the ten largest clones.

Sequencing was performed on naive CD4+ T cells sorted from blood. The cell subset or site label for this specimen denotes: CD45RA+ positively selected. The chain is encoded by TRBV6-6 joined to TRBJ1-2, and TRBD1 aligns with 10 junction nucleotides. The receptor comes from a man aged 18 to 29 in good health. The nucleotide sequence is TGTGCCAGCAGGGGACAGGGGACTTCACACTATGGCTACACCTTC. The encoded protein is CASRGQGTSHYGYTF.